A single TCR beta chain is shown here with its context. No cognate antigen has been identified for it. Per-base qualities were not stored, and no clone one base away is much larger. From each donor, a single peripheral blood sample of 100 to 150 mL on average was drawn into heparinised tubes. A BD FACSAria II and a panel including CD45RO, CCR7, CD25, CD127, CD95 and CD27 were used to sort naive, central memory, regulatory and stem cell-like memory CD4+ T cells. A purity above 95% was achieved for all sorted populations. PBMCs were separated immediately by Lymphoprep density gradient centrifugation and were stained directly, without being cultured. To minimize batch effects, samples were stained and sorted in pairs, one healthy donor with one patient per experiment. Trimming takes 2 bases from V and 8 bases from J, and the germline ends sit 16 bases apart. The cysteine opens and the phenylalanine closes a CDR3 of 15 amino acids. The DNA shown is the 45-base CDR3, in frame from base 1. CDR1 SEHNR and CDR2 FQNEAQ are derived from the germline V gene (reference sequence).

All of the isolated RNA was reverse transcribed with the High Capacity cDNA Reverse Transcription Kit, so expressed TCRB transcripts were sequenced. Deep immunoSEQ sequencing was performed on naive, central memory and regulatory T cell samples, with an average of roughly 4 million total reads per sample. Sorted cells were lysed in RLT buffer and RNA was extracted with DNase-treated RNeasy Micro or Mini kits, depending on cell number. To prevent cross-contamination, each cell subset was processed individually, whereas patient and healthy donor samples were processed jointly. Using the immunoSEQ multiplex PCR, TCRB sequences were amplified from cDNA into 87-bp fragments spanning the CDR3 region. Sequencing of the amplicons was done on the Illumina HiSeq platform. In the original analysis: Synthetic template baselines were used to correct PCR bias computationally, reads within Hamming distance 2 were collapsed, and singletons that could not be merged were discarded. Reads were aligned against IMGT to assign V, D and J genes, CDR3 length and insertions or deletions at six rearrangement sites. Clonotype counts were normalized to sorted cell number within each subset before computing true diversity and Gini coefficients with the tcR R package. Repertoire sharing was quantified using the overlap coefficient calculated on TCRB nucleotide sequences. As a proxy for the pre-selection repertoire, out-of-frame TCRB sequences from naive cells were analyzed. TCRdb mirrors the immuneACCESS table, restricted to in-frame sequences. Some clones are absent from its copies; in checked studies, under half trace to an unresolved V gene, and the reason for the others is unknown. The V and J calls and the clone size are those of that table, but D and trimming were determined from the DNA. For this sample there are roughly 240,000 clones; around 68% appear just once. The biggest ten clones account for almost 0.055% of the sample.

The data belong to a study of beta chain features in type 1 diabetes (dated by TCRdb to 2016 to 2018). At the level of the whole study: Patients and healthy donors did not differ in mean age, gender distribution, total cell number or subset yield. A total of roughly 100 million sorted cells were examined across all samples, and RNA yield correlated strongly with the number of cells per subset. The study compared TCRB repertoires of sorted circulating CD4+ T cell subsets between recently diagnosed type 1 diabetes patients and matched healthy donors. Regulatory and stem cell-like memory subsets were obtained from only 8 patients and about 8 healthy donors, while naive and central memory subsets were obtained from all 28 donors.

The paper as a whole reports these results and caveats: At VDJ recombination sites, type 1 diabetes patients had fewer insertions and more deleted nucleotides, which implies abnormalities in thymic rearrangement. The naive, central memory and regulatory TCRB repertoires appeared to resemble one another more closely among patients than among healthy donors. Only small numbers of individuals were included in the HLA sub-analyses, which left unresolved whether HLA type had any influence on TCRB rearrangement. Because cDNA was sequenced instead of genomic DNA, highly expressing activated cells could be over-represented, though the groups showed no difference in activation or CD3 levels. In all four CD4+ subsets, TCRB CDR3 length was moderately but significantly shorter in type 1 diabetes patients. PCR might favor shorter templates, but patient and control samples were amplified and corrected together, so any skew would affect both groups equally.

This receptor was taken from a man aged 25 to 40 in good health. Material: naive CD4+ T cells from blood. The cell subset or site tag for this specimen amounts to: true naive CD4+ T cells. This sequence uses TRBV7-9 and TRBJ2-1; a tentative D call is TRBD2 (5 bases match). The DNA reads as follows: TGTGCCAGCAGCTTAAGTCTAGCTCTAGTCGATGAGCAGTTCTTC. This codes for CASSLSLALVDEQFF.